The clone carrying this T cell receptor beta chain was counted between two and nine times. The antigen remains unidentified. PCR used 60 Vbeta primers and 13 Jbeta primers. Assay: immunoSEQ multiplex PCR; the TCRdb copy retains only in-frame clones and omits some. The data show hundreds of thousands of clones, with 65% to 75% seen just once and approximately 1.9% held by the top ten. This sample was taken from a study of cytomegalovirus exposure and HLA in healthy donors. Study results and limitations: Among TCR sequences, most were rare, though some public TCRs appeared in many donors. Donors were assumed by presence/absence analyses to have roughly uniform sequencing depth. Later analysis suggested most CMV-associated TCR beta chains were HLA-restricted. Accurate HLA-A and HLA-B prediction from TCR beta sequences was reported for most subjects.

The V and J ends lost 5 bases and 2 bases, in that order; junction bases with no gene match: 3. CDR1 and CDR2 (germline): SGHRS, YFSETQ. The CDR3 runs to 13 residues. This sequence joins TRBV5-1 and TRBJ1-2, with 7 bases aligning to TRBD1. The source is a woman in her twenties or thirties in good health and CMV-seronegative. The specimen was PBMCs. In DNA form, the CDR3 reads TGCGCCAGCAGGGCAGGGGGGAACTATGGCTACACCTTC. This encodes CASRAGGNYGYTF.